These 13 T cell receptor beta chains share one sample of origin, sequenced in a study of blood T cell repertoires in COVID-19. Profiling relied on immunoSEQ multiplex PCR, and the TCRdb table lists in-frame clones only, not all of them. The sample shows about 140,000 clones, about 80% of them seen only once. Sample: peripheral blood. These receptors came from a woman older than 75 in a cohort sampled during active or convalescent COVID-19.

The rearrangement links TRBV5-5 to TRBJ2-5, with 9 positions matching TRBD1. The germline CDR1 and CDR2 sequences are SGHKS and YYEKEE (reference sequence). This CDR3 region has 15 residues. V lost 4 bases, J lost 5 bases, and 9 bases stayed unmatched. The CDR3 loop reads CASSLGTGLQETQYF. The DNA for the CDR3 is TGTGCCAGCAGCCTGGGGACAGGGTTGCAGGAGACCCAGTACTTC.

The rearrangement uses TRBV7-2 and TRBJ2-4; TRBD2 might be the D (6 bases). CDR1 and CDR2 from the germline V gene are SGHTA and FQGNSA. V lost 3 bases to trimming and J lost 10 bases, with 10 bases between them. This CDR3 is 12 amino acids long. Here the CDR3 DNA reads TGTGCCAGCAGCTTGGGGGGTACTATTCAGTACTTC. This codes for CASSLGGTIQYF.

The genes are TRBV24-1 and TRBJ2-2; D gene ambiguous. V was cut by 0 bases and J by 5 bases, with 3 bases left in between. Per germline, CDR1 KGHDR and CDR2 SFDVKD. The CDR3 extends over 13 amino acids. CDR3 region: CATSDLVTGELFF. DNA for the CDR3: TGTGCCACCAGTGATTTGGTAACCGGGGAGCTGTTTTTT.

The chain uses TRBV24-1 and TRBJ2-3; the D gene is possibly TRBD1 (5 bases). The V and J ends lost 2 bases and 6 bases respectively, with 17 bases between them. CDR3 length: 16 residues. Germline V gene lookup returns CDR1 KGHDR and CDR2 SFDVKD. In DNA, the CDR3 is TGTGCCACCAGTGATTCCCGGGCAGGGCAGTTGGATACGCAGTATTTT. Its translation is CATSDSRAGQLDTQYF.

The V and J genes are TRBV6-6 and TRBJ2-5, with a possible D match to TRBD2 (7 bases). The CDR3 extends over 16 amino acids. V was clipped by 4 bases and J by 4 bases, with 19 bases between them. Germline loops: CDR1 MNHNY, CDR2 SVGAGI (reference sequence). The CDR3 region has the DNA TGTGCCAGCAGTTCCCCCCTCGGCCGGGGGGCAGAGACCCAGTACTTC. This gives the protein CASSSPLGRGAETQYF.

The genes are TRBV28 and TRBJ1-4, with D perhaps TRBD1 (5 bases). Germline V gene sequence: CDR1 MDHEN, CDR2 SYDVKM. The CDR3 runs to 15 residues. Trimming shortened V by 7 bases and J by 0 bases, and 12 bases separated the two germline ends. CDR3 residues: CASTSQGATNEKLFF. In nucleotides, the CDR3 is TGTGCCAGCACTTCTCAGGGCGCAACTAATGAAAAACTGTTTTTT.

The chain uses TRBV7-2 and TRBJ2-1, with D possibly being TRBD1 (5 bases). This CDR3 has 14 amino acids. Trimming removed 1 base at V and 7 bases at J, with 11 bases between. Germline V CDR1 and CDR2: SGHTA, FQGNSA. The CDR3 DNA follows: TGTGCCAGCAGCTTAGGGGCAGGGCCGAATGAGCAGTTCTTC. This codes for CASSLGAGPNEQFF.

The gene calls are TRBV18 and TRBJ1-4; D might be TRBD1 (5 bases). This CDR3 region has 14 residues. V shed 4 bases and J shed 8 bases, with 14 bases lying between them. Germline V gene sequence: CDR1 KGHSH, CDR2 LQKENI. The CDR3 reads CASSHGGSKEKLFF. CDR3 in DNA: TGTGCCAGCTCACATGGGGGGAGTAAAGAAAAACTGTTTTTT.

The chain is built from TRBV3-1 (or the pseudogene TRBV3-2) and TRBJ1-1, with TRBD1 as a possible D gene (6 bases). The length of the CDR3 is 15 residues. The V gene lost 2 bases and the J gene lost 0 bases, with 10 bases spanning the gap. Looked up from germline, CDR1 is LGHDT and CDR2 is YNNKEL (reference sequence). The CDR3 protein is CASSQSDSMNTEAFF. CDR3 nucleotides: TGTGCCAGCAGCCAATCGGACAGTATGAACACTGAAGCTTTCTTT.

V gene TRBV28 combines with J gene TRBJ1-2; 9 bases are shared with TRBD1. With V trimmed by 5 bases and J by 7 bases, 14 bases remained unmatched. There are 16 residues in the CDR3. The germline gives CDR1 MDHEN, CDR2 SYDVKM. CDR3 nucleotide sequence: TGTGCCAGCAGTGGAGCCGGGACAGGGAAGGATCTTGGCTACACCTTC. This sequence encodes CASSGAGTGKDLGYTF.

This chain links TRBV3-1 (or the pseudogene TRBV3-2) with TRBJ2-3; 8 bases are a match to TRBD2. Germline lookup yields CDR1 LGHDT and CDR2 YNNKEL (reference sequence). The CDR3 extends over 18 amino acids. With V trimmed by 1 base and J by 0 bases, 9 bases remained unmatched. CDR3 sequence reads: CASSQVRGSGASTDTQYF. The CDR3 nucleotides are TGTGCCAGCAGCCAAGTCCGAGGTAGCGGGGCCAGCACAGATACGCAGTATTTT.

The gene calls are TRBV28 and TRBJ1-5; a possible D gene is TRBD1 (5 bases). Germline lookup yields CDR1 MDHEN and CDR2 SYDVKM. This CDR3 has 14 amino acids. V was trimmed by 6 bases and J by 7 bases, leaving 16 bases between them. As DNA, the CDR3 is TGTGCCAGCAGAGAGGCAGGGAACGGACAGCCCCAGCATTTT. Translated, it gives CASREAGNGQPQHF.

V and J are TRBV4-2 and TRBJ2-1; TRBD1 might be the D (5 bases). The CDR3 runs 17 residues. Trimming cost V 3 bases and J 5 bases, with 20 bases left between them. The germline CDR1 and CDR2 sequences are LGHNA and YNFKEQ. The CDR3 coding sequence is TGTGCCAGCAGCCACGCCCGTGTCGGACATGAAGACAATGAGCAGTTCTTC. Encoded protein: CASSHARVGHEDNEQFF.